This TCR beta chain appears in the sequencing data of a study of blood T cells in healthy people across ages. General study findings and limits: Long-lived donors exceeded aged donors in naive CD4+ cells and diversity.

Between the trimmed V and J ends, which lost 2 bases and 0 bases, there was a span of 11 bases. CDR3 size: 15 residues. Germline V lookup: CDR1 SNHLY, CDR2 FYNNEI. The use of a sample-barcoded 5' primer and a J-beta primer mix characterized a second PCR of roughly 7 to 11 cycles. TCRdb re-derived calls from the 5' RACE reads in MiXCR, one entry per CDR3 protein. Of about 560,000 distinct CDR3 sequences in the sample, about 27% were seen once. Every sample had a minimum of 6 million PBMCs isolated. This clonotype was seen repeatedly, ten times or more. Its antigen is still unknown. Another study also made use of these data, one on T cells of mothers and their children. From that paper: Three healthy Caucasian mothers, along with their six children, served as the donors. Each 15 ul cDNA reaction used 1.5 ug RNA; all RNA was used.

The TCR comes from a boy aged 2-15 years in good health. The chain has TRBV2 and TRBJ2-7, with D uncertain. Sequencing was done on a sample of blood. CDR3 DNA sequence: TGTGCCAGCAGTGAATCCCCAGTTAGCTCCTACGAGCAGTACTTC. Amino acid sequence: CASSESPVSSYEQYF.